The subject of this entry is one TCR beta chain. The antigen is undetermined. Some clones are missing from TCRdb's copy, which holds only in-frame ones; the method was immunoSEQ multiplex PCR. The sample lists around 1.9 million clones, 85% to 95% occurring once. These data originate in a study of shared clonotypes between healthy human individuals. Study-wide points: The represented genetic and exposure-history diversity was limited by the small number of donors. Sampling used blood alone; tissue repertoires probably differ.

With 1 base removed from V and 0 bases from J, the gap between germline ends came to 7 bases. Germline CDR1 reads MNHNS; CDR2 reads SASEGT. This CDR3 has 16 residues. CD45RO negativity and positive selection for CCR7 defined naive CD8 cells, a population that excluded terminally differentiated effector memory CD45RA+ cells. Those who donated were healthy HIV-negative adults, with no recent acute infections or vaccinations reported. The chain has TRBV6-1 and TRBJ2-6; D uncertain. This TCR came from a man aged 18 to 30 in good health. Some clones in this sample may be carry-over from other donors' samples. The sample consisted of naive CD8+ T cells from PBMCs. The CDR3 DNA reads TGTGCCAGCAGTGAAGGCACTCGCTCTGGGGCCAACGTCCTGACTTTC. This sequence encodes CASSEGTRSGANVLTF.